Each of the 32 T cell receptor beta chains below was sequenced from the same sample in a study of T cell repertoires in cytomegalovirus infection (dated 2019 in TCRdb). This sample was sequenced with an Illumina HiSeq 1500. The public reads were reprocessed in TCRdb via fastp at Q25 and MiXCR, keeping in-frame beta chains. Merged by CDR3 protein, the rows form single entries marked with the most common genes and DNA. This sample comprises almost 500,000 distinct CDR3 sequences, roughly 12% of them detected only once. The leading ten clones occupy 10% of the sample. Material: PBMCs. These receptors were taken from a human donor in good health (CMV status not recorded). Some clones in this sample may be carry-over from other donors' samples.

The sample holds many counts of this clonotype. The chain has TRBV5-1 and TRBJ1-4; a weak D match, TRBD1 (5 bases). Trimming took 4 bases from V and 2 from J, leaving 9 bases between them. This CDR3 comprises 14 residues. CDR1 is SGHRS and CDR2 is YFSETQ in the germline V gene. The CDR3 sequence is CASSPGWTNEKLFF. CDR3 DNA: TGCGCCAGCAGCCCAGGGTGGACTAATGAAAAACTGTTTTTT.

The chain employs TRBV4-2 and TRBJ2-3; D not certain. V was cut by 1 base and J by 0 bases, with 8 bases left in between. The CDR3 has 15 residues. Germline CDR1 and CDR2: LGHNA and YNFKEQ. The CDR3 region has the DNA TGTGCCAGCAGCCAAGTCCACACTAGCACAGATACGCAGTATTTT. It specifies CASSQVHTSTDTQYF.

Written as DNA, the CDR3 is TGTGCCAGCAGTTTACCGCCGACAGGCGCCCAAGAGACCCAGTACTTC. The encoded protein is CASSLPPTGAQETQYF. The rearrangement links TRBV28 to TRBJ2-5; possible D gene TRBD1, 6 bases. Trimming removed 2 bases from V and 1 base from J, with 14 bases in between. Looked up from germline, CDR1 is MDHEN and CDR2 is SYDVKM. The length of the CDR3 is 16 residues. Full variable domain (missing parts from reference TRBV28 and TRBJ2-5): DVKVTQSSRYLVKRTGEKVFLECVQDMDHENMFWYRQDPGLGLRLIYFSYDVKMKEKGDIPEGYSVSREKKERFSLILESASTNQTSMYLCASSLPPTGAQETQYFGPGTRLLVL.

This clonotype was picked up one time. Since a much larger clone is just one base distant, this may be a read error. The chain employs TRBV3-1 and TRBJ2-7; D is perhaps TRBD2 (5 bases). The CDR3 is 17 amino acids. Germline V gene lookup returns CDR1 LGHDT and CDR2 YNNKEL (reference sequence). V was trimmed by 3 bases and J by 3 bases, leaving 21 bases between them. The CDR3 region has the DNA TGTGCCAGCAGCCACGCCCTGTCCGGGATTAGCGACTACGAGCAGTACTTC. It encodes CASSHALSGISDYEQYF.

The sample holds many counts of this clonotype. The chain couples TRBV5-5 to TRBJ1-5; the D gene is possibly TRBD1 (6 bases). This CDR3 is built from 15 residues. With 0 bases removed from V and 6 bases from J, the gap between germline ends came to 13 bases. CDR1 and CDR2 from the germline V gene are SGHKS and YYEKEE (reference sequence). The CDR3 DNA follows: TGTGCCAGCAGCTTGGCCCCAGGGGCGGTTCAGCCCCAGCATTTT. Its protein is CASSLAPGAVQPQHF.

This clonotype has only a few counts. The gene calls are TRBV7-9 and TRBJ1-3; D unresolved. The V gene lost 5 bases and the J gene lost 0 bases, with 8 bases spanning the gap. The CDR3 contains 14 residues. CDR1 is SEHNR, CDR2 FQNEAQ, per germline (reference sequence). The CDR3 nucleotides are TGTGCCAGCAGCGAGAGAGGCTCTGGAAACACCATATATTTT. The encoded protein is CASSERGSGNTIYF.

This clonotype was seen ten or more times. In DNA, the CDR3 is TGTGCCAGCAGGGAAACCGGGCAGAGCGAAAAACTGTTTTTT. Translating gives CASRETGQSEKLFF. The chain links TRBV2 to TRBJ1-4; D not certain. The CDR3 covers 14 residues. Germline V gives CDR1 SNHLY, CDR2 FYNNEI. Deletions cut 6 bases from V and 8 bases from J, with 16 bases between.

This clonotype has a single count. V and J are TRBV20-1 and TRBJ1-2; D gene ambiguous. The germline V and J ends were trimmed by 2 bases and 0 bases, with 10 bases remaining between them. The CDR3 runs 14 residues. CDR1 is DFQATT and CDR2 is SNEGSKA in the germline V gene (reference sequence). In DNA form, the CDR3 reads TGCAGTGCTAGAACCCCCCAGGCTAACTATGGCTACACCTTC. It codes for CSARTPQANYGYTF.

This clonotype was counted at least ten times. This chain uses TRBV6-5 with TRBJ2-1; 15 bases line up with TRBD2. This CDR3 is built from 17 residues. Per the germline V gene, CDR1 is MNHEY and CDR2 is SVGAGI. The trim removed 2 bases at V and 9 bases at J, leaving 8 bases unmatched. The CDR3 loop is CASSYRRTSGGAGEQFF. Written as DNA, the CDR3 is TGTGCCAGCAGTTACCGACGGACTAGCGGGGGGGCTGGTGAGCAGTTCTTC.

This clonotype was detected ten times or more. V is TRBV7-2 and J is TRBJ2-2; 8 positions match TRBD2. CDR1 and CDR2 from the germline V gene are SGHTA and FQGNSA. This CDR3 region has 17 residues. V gave up 2 bases and J gave up 7 bases; unmatched junction bases: 12. The CDR3 region has the DNA TGTGCCAGCAGCTTACTCCCTAATAGCGGGGTGTTCGGGGAGCTGTTTTTT. Protein product: CASSLLPNSGVFGELFF. The whole variable domain, remainder taken from reference TRBV7-2 and TRBJ2-2, is GAGVSQSPSNKVTEKGKDVELRCDPISGHTALYWYRQSLGQGLEFLIYFQGNSAPDKSGLPSDRFSAERTGGSVSTLTIQRTQQEDSAVYLCASSLLPNSGVFGELFFGEGSRLTVL.

The sample holds many counts of this clonotype. The V and J genes are TRBV7-6 and TRBJ2-3, with 7 nucleotides matching TRBD2. The V gene's germline CDR1 is SGHVS and CDR2 FNYEAQ. With 1 base clipped from V and 0 bases from J, the junction kept 4 bases outside the gene matches. CDR3 length: 16 residues. The CDR3 region has the DNA TGTGCCAGCAGCTTAGAGGCTAGCGGAAGCACAGATACGCAGTATTTT. It specifies CASSLEASGSTDTQYF.

This clonotype was counted ten times or more. The rearrangement links TRBV4-2 to TRBJ2-7, with TRBD2 identical over 10 bases. The CDR3 contains 15 residues. V shed 2 bases and J 6 bases; nucleotides not matched to a gene: 7. Germline CDR1 is LGHNA and CDR2 is YNFKEQ. The CDR3 sequence: CASSQTLAGVGEQYF. In DNA, the CDR3 is TGTGCCAGCAGCCAAACCCTAGCGGGAGTTGGCGAGCAGTACTTC.

This clonotype was seen many times. This chain links TRBV7-3 with TRBJ2-1, with 8 bases identical to TRBD2. The CDR3 extends over 15 amino acids. The trim removed 3 bases at V and 6 bases at J, leaving 7 bases unmatched. The germline gives CDR1 SGHTA, CDR2 FQGTGA. CDR3 region: CASSFLTSEINEQFF. The CDR3 nucleotides are TGTGCCAGCAGCTTCCTGACTAGCGAGATCAATGAGCAGTTCTTC. Full variable domain (missing parts from reference TRBV7-3 and TRBJ2-1): GAGVSQTPSNKVTEKGKYVELRCDPISGHTALYWYRQSLGQGPEFLIYFQGTGAADDSGLPNDRFFAVRPEGSVSTLKIQRTERGDSAVYLCASSFLTSEINEQFFGPGTRLTVL.

The chain joins TRBV19 to TRBJ2-2; no firm D call. The germline CDR1 and CDR2 sequences are LNHDA and SQIVND (reference sequence). V was trimmed by 7 bases and J by 3 bases, leaving 12 bases between them. The CDR3 sequence is 14 residues long. The CDR3 bases are TGTGCCAGTACTGTATTCGGAGACACCGGGGAGCTGTTTTTT. It codes for CASTVFGDTGELFF.

Ten or more counts support this clonotype. The chain uses TRBV11-2 and TRBJ2-3, with 10 nucleotides matching TRBD2. The CDR3 has 16 amino acids. Trimming removed 1 base from V and 7 bases from J; junction bases left unmatched: 8. Germline V gene data show CDR1 as SGHAT and CDR2 as FQNNGV. CDR3 residues: CASSLALAGALNTQYF. For the CDR3, the DNA is TGTGCCAGCAGCTTAGCGCTAGCGGGGGCCCTTAATACGCAGTATTTT.

Regarding this clonotype: This clone may be a read error of a much larger clone one base away. The V call is TRBV10-3, the J call TRBJ2-2, with a possible D match to TRBD1 (6 bases). Germline V gene sequence: CDR1 ENHRY, CDR2 SYGVKD. The CDR3 length is 15 residues. This chain's CDR3 is CTINSGTPNTGELFF. The CDR3 DNA reads as TGTACCATCAATTCCGGGACACCGAACACCGGGGAGCTGTTTTTT.

This sequence joins TRBV20-1 and TRBJ2-3, with 13 nucleotides matching TRBD2. The CDR3 is 17 residues long. Looked up from germline, CDR1 is DFQATT and CDR2 is SNEGSKA (reference sequence). With V trimmed by 5 bases and J by 0 bases, 8 bases remained unmatched. In DNA form, the CDR3 reads TGCAGTGCTGGGGGACTAGCGGGGTATCGAAGCACAGATACGCAGTATTTT. This encodes CSAGGLAGYRSTDTQYF.

This clonotype was seen a handful of times. The V call is TRBV12-3 or TRBV12-4, the J call TRBJ1-4; D remains unclear. The ends were cut back, 5 bases at V and 3 bases at J, with 19 bases in the middle. This CDR3 has 17 amino acids. CDR3 nucleotides: TGTGCCAGCAGTCCCTCGGGTGGGGAGCGAGCTAATGAAAAACTGTTTTTT. Translation gives CASSPSGGERANEKLFF.

This clonotype was found many times. This chain links TRBV9 with TRBJ1-2; TRBD1 might be the D (6 bases). Per the germline V gene, CDR1 is SGDLS and CDR2 is YYNGEE. This CDR3 spans 19 amino acids. V lost 5 bases, J lost 4 bases, and 30 bases lay in between. The DNA of the CDR3 is TGTGCCAGCAGTTTTACACCGGACAGCTACCTACTAGGGCCCTATGGCTACACCTTC. It is translated as CASSFTPDSYLLGPYGYTF.

This clonotype has a count of ten or more. The chain is built from TRBV7-2 and TRBJ2-2; D unclear. Trimming left V 5 bases short and J 6 bases short, with 13 bases between. The CDR3 covers 14 residues. In germline, CDR1 is SGHTA, CDR2 FQGNSA. The CDR3 region has the DNA TGTGCCAGCAGCCAACCGACTTTCCCCGGGGAGCTGTTTTTT. Its translation is CASSQPTFPGELFF. Supplemented by reference TRBV7-2 and TRBJ2-2, the full variable domain reads GAGVSQSPSNKVTEKGKDVELRCDPISGHTALYWYRQSLGQGLEFLIYFQGNSAPDKSGLPSDRFSAERTGGSVSTLTIQRTQQEDSAVYLCASSQPTFPGELFFGEGSRLTVL.

At least ten counts were recorded for this clonotype. The chain combines TRBV3-1 with TRBJ2-3, with 7 bases matching TRBD2. CDR3 size: 15 residues. The V gene's germline CDR1 is LGHDT and CDR2 YNNKEL (reference sequence). The ends lost 6 bases at V and 3 bases at J; junction bases unmatched: 9. In DNA form, the CDR3 reads TGTGCCAGCAGTCCATGGGGGAGGGCAACAGATACGCAGTATTTT. The encoded protein is CASSPWGRATDTQYF.

V usage is TRBV20-1 and J usage is TRBJ2-7, with TRBD1 as a possible D gene (5 bases). Germline V gene sequence: CDR1 DFQATT, CDR2 SNEGSKA (reference sequence). The V end lost 1 base, the J end lost 1 base, and 8 bases lay between the germline ends. CDR3 length: 13 residues. The CDR3 nucleotides read TGCAGTGCTAGAGTCACAGGATCCTACGAGCAGTACTTC. Protein sequence: CSARVTGSYEQYF.

There are many counts of this clonotype. J is TRBJ2-3 and V is TRBV28; D is ambiguous. The V and J ends lost 11 bases and 1 base respectively, with 13 bases between them. CDR3 length equals 13 residues. Germline V gene sequence: CDR1 MDHEN, CDR2 SYDVKM. The CDR3 loop reads CALKESGTDTQYF. DNA of the CDR3: TGTGCCTTAAAGGAGTCAGGCACAGATACGCAGTATTTT.

In this sample, this clonotype turned up a few times. The chain is built from TRBV5-6 and TRBJ1-5; tentatively, D is TRBD1 (6 bases). The ends were cut back, 2 bases at V and 4 bases at J, with 10 bases in the middle. The CDR3 is 14 amino acids. Germline CDR1 and CDR2: SGHDT and YYEEEE. In DNA form, the CDR3 reads TGTGCCAGCAGCTTACAGGGAACAAATCAGCCCCAGCATTTT. Protein: CASSLQGTNQPQHF. Drawing the rest from reference TRBV5-6 and TRBJ1-5, the complete variable domain is DAGVTQSPTHLIKTRGQQVTLRCSPKSGHDTVSWYQQALGQGPQFIFQYYEEEERQRGNFPDRFSGHQFPNYSSELNVNALLLGDSALYLCASSLQGTNQPQHFGDGTRLSIL.

This clonotype was counted only a few times. This chain links TRBV5-4 with TRBJ2-7; D is uncertain. V shed 5 bases and J shed 4 bases, with 13 bases lying between them. The germline V gene has CDR1 SGHNT and CDR2 YYREEE (reference sequence). The CDR3 is made up of 13 amino acids. The CDR3 DNA is TGTGCCAGCAGTGGATGGCTGCAGTACGAGCAGTACTTC. It codes for CASSGWLQYEQYF.

This clonotype was seen ten or more times. This chain links TRBV7-2 with TRBJ2-2; D not certain. V shed 2 bases and J shed 3 bases, with 10 bases lying between them. The germline CDR1 and CDR2 sequences are SGHTA and FQGNSA. This CDR3 has 15 amino acids. The CDR3: CASSLRVMDTGELFF. The CDR3 DNA reads as TGTGCCAGCAGCTTACGAGTTATGGACACCGGGGAGCTGTTTTTT.

The sample holds many counts of this clonotype. The chain couples TRBV6-1 to TRBJ2-2; the match to TRBD2 covers 10 bases. CDR1 MNHNS and CDR2 SASEGT come from the germline V gene. V shed 6 bases, J shed 4 bases, and the junction held 5 bases outside the gene matches. The CDR3 spans 15 residues. CDR3 loop: CASSVSGGSTGELFF. The CDR3 region has the DNA TGTGCCAGCAGCGTTAGCGGGGGGAGCACCGGGGAGCTGTTTTTT.

This clonotype was seen only a few times. The chain employs TRBV5-1 and TRBJ1-1; D is possibly TRBD1 (6 bases). Germline V gene data show CDR1 as SGHRS and CDR2 as YFSETQ. Between the trimmed V and J ends, which lost 0 bases and 1 base, there was a span of 10 bases. The CDR3 spans 15 residues. CDR3 in amino acids: CASSLDGTKNTEAFF. Written as DNA, the CDR3 is TGCGCCAGCAGCTTGGATGGGACAAAGAACACTGAAGCTTTCTTT.

The table lists this clonotype with a count of one. One end of the junction varies from germline; a read error may be responsible. This chain uses TRBV5-5 with TRBJ1-3; the D gene is possibly TRBD1 (5 bases). There are 19 residues in the CDR3. Germline V gives CDR1 SGHKS, CDR2 YYEKEE (reference sequence). The CDR3 nucleotides read TGTGCCAACAGCCAAAATCCCCTGGAGGGGCAACTGTTTGGAAACACCATATATTTT. Translated: CANSQNPLEGQLFGNTIYF.

This clonotype was seen repeatedly, ten times or more. The V gene is TRBV4-1, the J gene TRBJ1-5, with a tentative D call TRBD1 (5 bases). CDR1 MGHRA and CDR2 YSYEKL come from the germline V gene. CDR3 length equals 15 residues. Trimming removed 4 bases from V and 6 bases from J, with 16 bases in between. The CDR3 sequence is CASSLGARAGQPQHF. The DNA of the CDR3 is TGCGCCAGCAGCCTCGGGGCGCGGGCTGGTCAGCCCCAGCATTTT.

This clonotype has ten or more counts. The rearrangement links TRBV27 to TRBJ2-3, with 9 positions matching TRBD2. V shed 3 bases, J shed 0 bases, and the junction held 10 bases outside the gene matches. Germline CDR1 reads MNHEY; CDR2 reads SMNVEV (reference sequence). The CDR3 is 18 residues long. In nucleotides, the CDR3 is TGTGCCAGCAGTTTCGGTCTAGCGGGGCTTTTTAGCACAGATACGCAGTATTTT. The encoded protein is CASSFGLAGLFSTDTQYF.

This clonotype was observed many times. The V gene is TRBV7-2, the J gene TRBJ1-5; TRBD1 matches at 8 bases. Germline V gene lookup returns CDR1 SGHTA and CDR2 FQGNSA. This CDR3 is built from 15 residues. Trimming cost V 2 bases and J 6 bases; bases outside gene matches: 6. The CDR3 DNA reads as TGTGCCAGCAGCTTACAGGGGGCGCGGGTTCAGCCCCAGCATTTT. Translated: CASSLQGARVQPQHF.